Presented here are 23 T cell receptor beta chains from one specimen sequenced in a study of blood T cell repertoires in COVID-19. Assay: immunoSEQ multiplex PCR; the TCRdb copy retains only in-frame clones and omits some. The repertoire holds under 65,000 clones, 70% to 90% seen once, with about 30% in the top ten. The sample comprised peripheral blood. The receptors were sampled from a man aged 55 to 70 with COVID-19, enrolled during active disease.

This clone was picked up a small number of times. CDR3 residues: CASSYLGQPGEKLFF. Here the CDR3 DNA reads TGTGCCAGCAGTTACTTGGGACAGCCGGGTGAAAAACTGTTTTTT. The chain employs TRBV6-6 and TRBJ1-4, with 7 bases aligning to TRBD1. Trimming removed 1 base from V and 7 bases from J; junction bases left unmatched: 6. The CDR3 loop spans 15 amino acids. CDR1 and CDR2 (germline): MNHNY, SVGAGI (reference sequence).

The V and J genes are TRBV10-3 and TRBJ2-7; TRBD1 matches at 7 bases. CDR1 and CDR2 (germline): ENHRY, SYGVKD. This CDR3 spans 12 amino acids. Unmatched junction bases numbered 4, after V lost 11 bases and J lost 0 bases. The CDR3 nucleotides read TGTGCCGCAAGGGACAGCTCCTACGAGCAGTACTTC. Protein sequence: CAARDSSYEQYF.

This clone was detected a few times. V gene TRBV11-3 combines with J gene TRBJ2-5; the D gene is possibly TRBD2 (7 bases). This CDR3 is 11 amino acids long. Per germline, CDR1 SGHNT and CDR2 YENEEA. Trimming pared 8 bases from V and 5 bases from J, leaving 9 bases between. The CDR3 DNA follows: TGTGCCAGCGGGGGGGCGGAGACCCAGTACTTC. It yields the protein CASGGAETQYF.

The count of this clone is one. J is TRBJ2-1 and V is TRBV7-6; possibly TRBD1 for D (5 bases). Germline V gives CDR1 SGHVS, CDR2 FNYEAQ. This CDR3 is 11 amino acids long. The V end was cut by 5 bases, the J end by 8 bases, with 7 bases between. The CDR3 loop reads CASSPGYEQFF. CDR3 DNA: TGTGCCAGCAGCCCAGGGTATGAGCAGTTCTTC. Combining the CDR3 with reference TRBV7-6 and TRBJ2-1 gives the whole variable domain GAGVSQSPRYKVTKRGQDVALRCDPISGHVSLYWYRQALGQGPEFLTYFNYEAQQDKSGLPNDRFSAERPEGSISTLTIQRTEQRDSAMYRCASSPGYEQFFGPGTRLTVL.

This sequence joins TRBV7-3 and TRBJ2-5; maybe TRBD2 (5 bases). V lost 2 bases and J lost 4, with 8 bases in between. The CDR3 extends over 13 amino acids. The germline V gene has CDR1 SGHTA and CDR2 FQGTGA. The CDR3 DNA reads as TGTGCCAGCAGCTTACTAGGAGGAGAGACCCAGTACTTC. Encoded protein: CASSLLGGETQYF.

V gene TRBV18 combines with J gene TRBJ2-5, with D perhaps TRBD2 (6 bases). Trimming removed 3 bases from V and 5 bases from J, with 10 bases in between. Germline CDR1 KGHSH, CDR2 LQKENI. CDR3 length: 13 amino acids. This chain's CDR3 is CASSPIAGETQYF. The CDR3 DNA sequence: TGTGCCAGCTCACCGATCGCGGGGGAGACCCAGTACTTC. The full variable domain, in which reference TRBV18 and TRBJ2-5 provide the parts outside the CDR3, is NAGVMQNPRHLVRRRGQEARLRCSPMKGHSHVYWYRQLPEEGLKFMVYLQKENIIDESGMPKERFSAEFPKEGPSILRIQQVVRGDSAAYFCASSPIAGETQYFGPGTRLLVL.

This sequence joins TRBV5-1 and TRBJ1-5; 7 bases map to TRBD1. The V gene end was trimmed by 0 bases and the J gene end by 2 bases; junction bases not matched to a gene: 2. CDR1 is SGHRS and CDR2 is YFSETQ in the germline V gene. The CDR3 runs 15 residues. CDR3 amino acids: CASSLEGAGNQPQHF. CDR3 nucleotide sequence: TGCGCCAGCAGCTTGGAGGGGGCAGGCAATCAGCCCCAGCATTTT.

This clone occurred a few times. The genes are TRBV2 and TRBJ1-3, with D possibly TRBD1 on 6 matching bases. The CDR3 totals 15 residues. Per germline, CDR1 SNHLY and CDR2 FYNNEI. V was shortened by 7 bases and J by 0 bases, with 13 bases between the two germline ends. The CDR3 reads CASTGQPSSGNTIYF. The CDR3 DNA reads TGTGCCAGCACCGGACAGCCCTCCTCTGGAAACACCATATATTTT. The full variable domain, its missing parts supplied by reference TRBV2 and TRBJ1-3, is EPEVTQTPSHQVTQMGQEVILRCVPISNHLYFYWYRQILGQKVEFLVSFYNNEISEKSEIFDDQFSVERPDGSNFTLKIRSTKLEDSAMYFCASTGQPSSGNTIYFGEGSWLTVV.

The rearrangement uses TRBV6-5 and TRBJ2-3, with D maybe TRBD2 (6 bases). Trimming took 8 bases from V and 4 from J, leaving 16 bases between them. The length of the CDR3 is 14 residues. Germline V gene data show CDR1 as MNHEY and CDR2 as SVGAGI. In DNA, the CDR3 is TGTGCCAGCTGGAGGCACCCGGGAGCAGATACGCAGTATTTT. Encoded protein: CASWRHPGADTQYF.

This chain connects TRBV25-1 to TRBJ2-5; a weak D match, TRBD2 (7 bases). V lost 1 base and J lost 9, with 24 bases in between. CDR1 MGHDK and CDR2 SYGVNS come from the germline V gene. This CDR3 contains 17 residues. The CDR3 loop reads CASSEFGGGQKPGAQYF. The DNA for the CDR3 is TGTGCCAGCAGTGAATTTGGGGGGGGCCAGAAGCCTGGGGCCCAGTACTTC.

The genes are TRBV30 and TRBJ2-3; TRBD2 matches 7 bases. V dropped 7 bases and J dropped 2; count of bases not matched to a gene: 15. CDR1 is GTSNPN, CDR2 SVGIG, per germline (reference sequence). The length of the CDR3 is 16 residues. CDR3 nucleotide sequence: TGTGCCTATGGCGGGGGACTGGACGATTTCACAGATACGCAGTATTTT. Its protein is CAYGGGLDDFTDTQYF.

This clone was found a few times. The V call is TRBV20-1, the J call TRBJ2-5; a possible D gene is TRBD1 (6 bases). The CDR3 contains 12 residues. With 3 bases removed from V and 5 bases from J, the gap between germline ends came to 10 bases. Germline V gives CDR1 DFQATT, CDR2 SNEGSKA (reference sequence). In DNA, the CDR3 is TGCAGTGCTAGTTTCCAGGGGGAGACCCAGTACTTC. As protein: CSASFQGETQYF.

The chain has TRBV7-2 and TRBJ1-6; 9 positions match TRBD1. The trim removed 5 bases at V and 8 bases at J, leaving 7 bases unmatched. The CDR3 consists of 15 residues. CDR1 and CDR2 from the germline V gene are SGHTA and FQGNSA. The CDR3 bases are TGTGCCAGCAGCGCGACCGGGACAGGGCATTCACCCCTCCACTTT. This codes for CASSATGTGHSPLHF.

The chain recombines TRBV9 with TRBJ2-1; TRBD1 matches at 7 bases. V lost 4 bases, J lost 3 bases, and 10 bases stayed unmatched. Per the germline V gene, CDR1 is SGDLS and CDR2 is YYNGEE. The CDR3 contains 16 residues. The CDR3 DNA reads TGTGCCAGCAGCCCGATGACCGGGACAGTCTACAATGAGCAGTTCTTC. It translates to CASSPMTGTVYNEQFF.

This rearrangement joins TRBV6-1 to TRBJ1-1; TRBD1 matches at 8 bases. The CDR3 loop spans 16 amino acids. The V and J ends lost 2 bases and 5 bases, in that order; junction bases with no gene match: 10. Germline lookup yields CDR1 MNHNS and CDR2 SASEGT. This CDR3 is CASSERQGAGWTEAFF. DNA for the CDR3: TGTGCCAGCAGTGAAAGGCAGGGGGCAGGATGGACTGAAGCTTTCTTT.

The chain recombines TRBV5-5 with TRBJ2-7, with 10 bases aligning to TRBD1. V gave up 3 bases and J gave up 5 bases; unmatched junction bases: 8. The CDR3 sequence is 15 residues long. Germline V lookup: CDR1 SGHKS, CDR2 YYEKEE (reference sequence). Here the CDR3 reads CASSSRDRGPDEQYF. CDR3 nucleotide sequence: TGTGCCAGCAGCTCCCGGGACAGGGGCCCTGACGAGCAGTACTTC.

V is TRBV30 and J is TRBJ2-7; possibly TRBD1 or TRBD2 for D (5 bases each). The CDR3 has 10 amino acids. Germline CDR1 and CDR2: GTSNPN and SVGIG (reference sequence). The ends were cut back, 5 bases at V and 12 bases at J, with 14 bases in the middle. CDR3: CAWAGRETYF. CDR3 DNA sequence: TGTGCCTGGGCGGGCAGGGAAACGTACTTC.

This chain connects TRBV19 to TRBJ1-1; D gene uncertain. Germline V gives CDR1 LNHDA, CDR2 SQIVND (reference sequence). CDR3 length: 11 residues. The chain's CDR3 is CAVRFYTEAFF. The CDR3 DNA is TGTGCTGTCAGGTTTTACACTGAAGCTTTCTTT.

The chain is built from TRBV19 and TRBJ2-2; TRBD1 aligns across 8 bases. The CDR3 runs to 14 residues. CDR1 and CDR2 from the germline V gene are LNHDA and SQIVND (reference sequence). The V segment lost 9 bases and the J segment 3 bases; nucleotides outside the gene matches: 6. The CDR3 reads CASHRGKDTGELFF. The DNA of the CDR3 is TGTGCCAGCCACAGGGGGAAGGACACCGGGGAGCTGTTTTTT.

The chain recombines TRBV7-6 with TRBJ1-6; TRBD1 matches at 7 bases. Germline assignment: CDR1 SGHVS and CDR2 FNYEAQ. The trim removed 1 base at V and 7 bases at J, leaving 4 bases unmatched. The CDR3 sequence is 15 residues long. CDR3 coding DNA: TGTGCCAGCAGCTTAGGACAGGGAAGAAATTCACCCCTCCACTTT. It encodes CASSLGQGRNSPLHF.

This chain joins TRBV27 and TRBJ1-5; tentative D call: TRBD1 (6 bases). Germline V gives CDR1 MNHEY, CDR2 SMNVEV (reference sequence). The CDR3 has 17 amino acids. Trimming removed 5 bases from V and 7 bases from J, with 24 bases in between. CDR3 protein: CASSPGQRLTSGQPQHF. CDR3 in DNA: TGTGCCAGCAGTCCCGGACAGCGATTGACTAGCGGCCAGCCCCAGCATTTT.

CDR3 bases: TGTGCCAGCAGTGACAGGGGGAAACAGCCCCAGCATTTT. Its protein product is CASSDRGKQPQHF. The chain is built from TRBV27 and TRBJ1-5; 9 bases map to TRBD1. This CDR3 contains 13 residues. V gave up 5 bases and J gave up 7 bases; unmatched junction bases: 3. Germline V gene sequence: CDR1 MNHEY, CDR2 SMNVEV (reference sequence).

This clone has a single count. The chain has TRBV14 and TRBJ1-2; D not resolved. This CDR3 is built from 13 residues. Germline V gene sequence: CDR1 SGHDN, CDR2 FVKESK. V was clipped by 0 bases and J by 4 bases, with 6 bases between them. In DNA, the CDR3 is TGTGCCAGCAGCCAAGACGTCTTCTATGGCTACACCTTC. This translates into CASSQDVFYGYTF.